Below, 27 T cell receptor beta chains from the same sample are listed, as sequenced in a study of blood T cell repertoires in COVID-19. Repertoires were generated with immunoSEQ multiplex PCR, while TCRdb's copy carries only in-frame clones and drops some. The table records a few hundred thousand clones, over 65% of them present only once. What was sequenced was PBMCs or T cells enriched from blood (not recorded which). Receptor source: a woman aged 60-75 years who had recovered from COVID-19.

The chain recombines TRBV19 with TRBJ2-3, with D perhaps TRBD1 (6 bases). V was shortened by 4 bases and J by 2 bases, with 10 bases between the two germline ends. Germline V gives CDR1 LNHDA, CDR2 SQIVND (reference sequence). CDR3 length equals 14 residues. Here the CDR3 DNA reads TGTGCCAGTAGTAAGGACAGTTACACAGATACGCAGTATTTT. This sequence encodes CASSKDSYTDTQYF.

The CDR3, as DNA: TGTGCCAGCAGCGAAGGGGGTGTACTAGGGTATGAGCAGTTCTTC. Amino acid sequence: CASSEGGVLGYEQFF. The chain combines TRBV6-2 or TRBV6-3 with TRBJ2-1; TRBD1 might be the D (6 bases). Trimming removed 6 bases from V and 8 bases from J, with 20 bases in between. CDR3 length: 15 amino acids. Germline loops: CDR1 MNHEY, CDR2 SVGEGT.

The CDR3 reads CASSLANRANRAPLGTQYF. The CDR3 DNA reads as TGTGCCAGCAGCTTAGCGAATAGGGCGAACAGGGCTCCATTAGGGACCCAGTACTTC. The chain has TRBV7-9 and TRBJ2-5, with D perhaps matching TRBD1 (6 bases). Trimming took 0 bases from V and 7 from J, leaving 27 bases between them. Germline CDR1 and CDR2: SEHNR and FQNEAQ (reference sequence). This CDR3 comprises 19 residues.

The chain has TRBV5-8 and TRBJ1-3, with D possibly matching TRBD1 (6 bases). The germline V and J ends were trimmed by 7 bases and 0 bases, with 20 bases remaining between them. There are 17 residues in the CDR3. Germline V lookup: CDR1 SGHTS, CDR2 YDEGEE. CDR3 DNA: TGTGCCAGCGACGGCGGGGGCAGTTCGCCCTCTGGAAACACCATATATTTT. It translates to CASDGGGSSPSGNTIYF.

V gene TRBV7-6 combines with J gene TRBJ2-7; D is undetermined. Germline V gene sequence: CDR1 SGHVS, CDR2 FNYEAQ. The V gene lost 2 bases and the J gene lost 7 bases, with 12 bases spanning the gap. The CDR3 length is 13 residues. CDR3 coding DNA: TGTGCCAGCAGCTTAAGCGCCGAGGCGGAGCAGTACTTC. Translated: CASSLSAEAEQYF. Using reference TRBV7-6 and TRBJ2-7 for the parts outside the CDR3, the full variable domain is GAGVSQSPRYKVTKRGQDVALRCDPISGHVSLYWYRQALGQGPEFLTYFNYEAQQDKSGLPNDRFSAERPEGSISTLTIQRTEQRDSAMYRCASSLSAEAEQYFGPGTRLTVT.

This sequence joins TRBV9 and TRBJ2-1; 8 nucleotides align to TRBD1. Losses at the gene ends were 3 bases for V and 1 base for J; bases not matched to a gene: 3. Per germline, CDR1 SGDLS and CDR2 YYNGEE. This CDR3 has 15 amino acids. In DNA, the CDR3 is TGTGCCAGCAGCGGACAGGGGTTGTCCTACAATGAGCAGTTCTTC. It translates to CASSGQGLSYNEQFF.

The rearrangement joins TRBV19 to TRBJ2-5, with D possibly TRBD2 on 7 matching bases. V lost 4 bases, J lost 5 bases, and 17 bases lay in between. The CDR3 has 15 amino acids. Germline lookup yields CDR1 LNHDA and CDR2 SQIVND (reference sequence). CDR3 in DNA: TGTGCCAGTAGTACCCAGGCGGGGGCCAGGGAGACCCAGTACTTC. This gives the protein CASSTQAGARETQYF.

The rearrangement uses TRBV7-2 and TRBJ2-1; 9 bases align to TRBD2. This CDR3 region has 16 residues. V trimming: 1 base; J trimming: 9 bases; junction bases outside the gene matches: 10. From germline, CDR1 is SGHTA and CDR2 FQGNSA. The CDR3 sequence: CASSLVASSGTSEQFF. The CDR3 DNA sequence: TGTGCCAGCAGCTTAGTAGCGTCTAGCGGGACCAGTGAGCAGTTCTTC.

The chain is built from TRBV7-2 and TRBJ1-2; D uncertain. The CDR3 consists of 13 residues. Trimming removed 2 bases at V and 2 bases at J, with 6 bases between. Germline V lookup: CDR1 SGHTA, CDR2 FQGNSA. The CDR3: CASSLPLNYGYTF. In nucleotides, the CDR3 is TGTGCCAGCAGCTTACCCCTAAACTATGGCTACACCTTC.

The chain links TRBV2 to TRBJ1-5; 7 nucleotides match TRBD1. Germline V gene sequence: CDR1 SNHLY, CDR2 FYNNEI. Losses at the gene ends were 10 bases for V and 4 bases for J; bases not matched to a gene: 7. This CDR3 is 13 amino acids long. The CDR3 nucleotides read TGTGCCACCAAGCCAGGGGGAAATCAGCCCCAGCATTTT. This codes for CATKPGGNQPQHF.

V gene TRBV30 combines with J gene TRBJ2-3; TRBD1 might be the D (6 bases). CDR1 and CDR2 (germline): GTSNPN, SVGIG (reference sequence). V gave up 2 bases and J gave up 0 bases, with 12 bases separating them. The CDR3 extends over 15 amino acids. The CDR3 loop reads CAWSSSGHSTDTQYF. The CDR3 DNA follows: TGTGCCTGGAGTAGCTCGGGACATAGCACAGATACGCAGTATTTT.

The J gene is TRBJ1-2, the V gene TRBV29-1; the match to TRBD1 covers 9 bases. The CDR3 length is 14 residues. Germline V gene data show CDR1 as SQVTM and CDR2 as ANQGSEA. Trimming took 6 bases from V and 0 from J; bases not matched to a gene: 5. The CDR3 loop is CSVGTGRANYGYTF. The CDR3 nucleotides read TGCAGCGTAGGGACAGGGAGAGCTAACTATGGCTACACCTTC.

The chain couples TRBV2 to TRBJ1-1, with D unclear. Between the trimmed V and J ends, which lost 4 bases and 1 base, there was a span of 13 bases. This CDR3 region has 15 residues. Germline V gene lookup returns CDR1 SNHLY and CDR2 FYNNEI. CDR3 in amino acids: CASSVSLSSNTEAFF. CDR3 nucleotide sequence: TGTGCCAGCAGTGTTTCCCTGTCTTCGAACACTGAAGCTTTCTTT. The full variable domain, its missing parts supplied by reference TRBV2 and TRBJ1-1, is EPEVTQTPSHQVTQMGQEVILRCVPISNHLYFYWYRQILGQKVEFLVSFYNNEISEKSEIFDDQFSVERPDGSNFTLKIRSTKLEDSAMYFCASSVSLSSNTEAFFGQGTRLTVV.

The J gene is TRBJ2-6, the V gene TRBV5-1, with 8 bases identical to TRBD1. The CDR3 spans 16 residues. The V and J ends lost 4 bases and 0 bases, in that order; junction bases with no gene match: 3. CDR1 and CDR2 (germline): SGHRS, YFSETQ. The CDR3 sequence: CASSPTGVSGANVLTF. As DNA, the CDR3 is TGCGCCAGCAGCCCGACAGGGGTCTCTGGGGCCAACGTCCTGACTTTC. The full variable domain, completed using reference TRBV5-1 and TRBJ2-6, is KAGVTQTPRYLIKTRGQQVTLSCSPISGHRSVSWYQQTPGQGLQFLFEYFSETQRNKGNFPGRFSGRQFSNSRSEMNVSTLELGDSALYLCASSPTGVSGANVLTFGAGSRLTVL.

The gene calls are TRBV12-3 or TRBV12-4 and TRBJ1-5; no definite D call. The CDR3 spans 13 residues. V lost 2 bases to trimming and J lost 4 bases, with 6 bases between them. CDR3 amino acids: CASSLFFNQPQHF. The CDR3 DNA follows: TGTGCCAGCAGTTTATTCTTTAATCAGCCCCAGCATTTT.

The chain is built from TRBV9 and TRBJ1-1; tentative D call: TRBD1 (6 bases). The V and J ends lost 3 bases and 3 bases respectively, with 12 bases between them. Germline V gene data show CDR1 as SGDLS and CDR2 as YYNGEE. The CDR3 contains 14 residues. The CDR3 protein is CASSAEQGYTEAFF. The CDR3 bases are TGTGCCAGCAGCGCGGAGCAGGGGTACACTGAAGCTTTCTTT.

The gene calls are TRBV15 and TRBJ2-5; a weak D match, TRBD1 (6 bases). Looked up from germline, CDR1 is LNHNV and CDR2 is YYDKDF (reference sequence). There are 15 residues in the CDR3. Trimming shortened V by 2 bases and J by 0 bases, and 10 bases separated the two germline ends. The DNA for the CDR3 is TGTGCCACCAGCAGAAACAGGGCCCACCAAGAGACCCAGTACTTC. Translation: CATSRNRAHQETQYF.

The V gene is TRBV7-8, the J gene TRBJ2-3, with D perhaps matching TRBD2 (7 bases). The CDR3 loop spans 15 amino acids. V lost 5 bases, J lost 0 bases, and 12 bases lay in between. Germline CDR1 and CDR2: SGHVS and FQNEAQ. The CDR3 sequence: CASSEGGASTDTQYF. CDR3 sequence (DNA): TGTGCCAGCAGCGAGGGGGGGGCTAGCACAGATACGCAGTATTTT.

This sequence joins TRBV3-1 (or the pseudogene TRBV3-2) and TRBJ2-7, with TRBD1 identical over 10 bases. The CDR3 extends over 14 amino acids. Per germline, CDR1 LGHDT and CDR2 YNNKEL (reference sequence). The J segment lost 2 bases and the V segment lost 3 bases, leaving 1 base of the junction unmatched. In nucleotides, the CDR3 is TGTGCCAGCAGCCATGGGACAGGGGCCTACGAGCAGTACTTC. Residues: CASSHGTGAYEQYF.

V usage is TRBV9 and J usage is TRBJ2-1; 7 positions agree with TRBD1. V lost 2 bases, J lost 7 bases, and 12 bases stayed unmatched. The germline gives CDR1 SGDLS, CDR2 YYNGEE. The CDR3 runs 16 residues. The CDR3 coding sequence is TGTGCCAGCAGCGTTTCCCCGGGACAGAGTGGAAATGAGCAGTTCTTC. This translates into CASSVSPGQSGNEQFF. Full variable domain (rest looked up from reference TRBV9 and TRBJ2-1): DSGVTQTPKHLITATGQRVTLRCSPRSGDLSVYWYQQSLDQGLQFLIQYYNGEERAKGNILERFSAQQFPDLHSELNLSSLELGDSALYFCASSVSPGQSGNEQFFGPGTRLTVL.

The CDR3 coding sequence is TGTGCCACGGGCCGACAGGGACTGAACACTGAAGCTTTCTTT. This codes for CATGRQGLNTEAFF. The V and J genes are TRBV19 and TRBJ1-1; TRBD1 matches at 7 bases. CDR3 length: 14 residues. With 10 bases clipped from V and 0 bases from J, the junction kept 8 bases outside the gene matches. CDR1 LNHDA and CDR2 SQIVND come from the germline V gene (reference sequence). The whole variable domain, remainder taken from reference TRBV19 and TRBJ1-1, is DGGITQSPKYLFRKEGQNVTLSCEQNLNHDAMYWYRQDPGQGLRLIYYSQIVNDFQKGDIAEGYSVSREKKESFPLTVTSAQKNPTAFYLCATGRQGLNTEAFFGQGTRLTVV.

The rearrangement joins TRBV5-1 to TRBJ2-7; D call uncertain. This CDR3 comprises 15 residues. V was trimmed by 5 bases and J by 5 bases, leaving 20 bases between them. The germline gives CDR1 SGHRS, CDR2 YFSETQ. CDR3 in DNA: TGCGCCAGCAGTGGCCGGAGAAACGGGTTTCACGAGCAGTACTTC. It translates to CASSGRRNGFHEQYF. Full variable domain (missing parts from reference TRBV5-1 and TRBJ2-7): KAGVTQTPRYLIKTRGQQVTLSCSPISGHRSVSWYQQTPGQGLQFLFEYFSETQRNKGNFPGRFSGRQFSNSRSEMNVSTLELGDSALYLCASSGRRNGFHEQYFGPGTRLTVT.

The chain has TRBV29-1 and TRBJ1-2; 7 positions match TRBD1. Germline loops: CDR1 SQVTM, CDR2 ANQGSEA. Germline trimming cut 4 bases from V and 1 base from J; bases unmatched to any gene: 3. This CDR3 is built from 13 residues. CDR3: CSVGQGDNYGYTF. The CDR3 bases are TGCAGCGTTGGGCAGGGGGATAACTATGGCTACACCTTC.

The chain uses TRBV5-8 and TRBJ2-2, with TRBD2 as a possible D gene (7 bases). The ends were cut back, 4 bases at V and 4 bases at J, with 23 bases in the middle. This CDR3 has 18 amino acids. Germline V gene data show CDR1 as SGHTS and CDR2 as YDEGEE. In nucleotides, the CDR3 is TGTGCCAGCAGCCGAACAGGGCAGGGAGGGTCGTTCACCGGGGAGCTGTTTTTT. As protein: CASSRTGQGGSFTGELFF.

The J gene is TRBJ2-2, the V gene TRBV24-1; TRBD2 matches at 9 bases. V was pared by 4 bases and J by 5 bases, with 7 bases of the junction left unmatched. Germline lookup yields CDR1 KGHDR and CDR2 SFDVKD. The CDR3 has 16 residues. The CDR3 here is CATSDPREGGTGELFF. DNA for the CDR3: TGTGCCACCAGTGACCCGCGGGAGGGAGGAACCGGGGAGCTGTTTTTT.

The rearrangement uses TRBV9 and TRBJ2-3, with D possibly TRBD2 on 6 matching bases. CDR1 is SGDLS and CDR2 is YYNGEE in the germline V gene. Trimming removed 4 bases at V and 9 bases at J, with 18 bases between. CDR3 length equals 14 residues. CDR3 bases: TGTGCCAGCAGCTCCGCGGGACTCCCCTTCACGCAGTATTTT. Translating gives CASSSAGLPFTQYF.

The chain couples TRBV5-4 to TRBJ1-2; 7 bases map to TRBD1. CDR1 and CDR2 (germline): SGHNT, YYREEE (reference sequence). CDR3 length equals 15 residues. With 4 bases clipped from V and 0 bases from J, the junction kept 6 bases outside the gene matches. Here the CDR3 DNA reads TGTGCCAGCAGCCTTCCCACAGGGGCTAACTATGGCTACACCTTC. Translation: CASSLPTGANYGYTF.